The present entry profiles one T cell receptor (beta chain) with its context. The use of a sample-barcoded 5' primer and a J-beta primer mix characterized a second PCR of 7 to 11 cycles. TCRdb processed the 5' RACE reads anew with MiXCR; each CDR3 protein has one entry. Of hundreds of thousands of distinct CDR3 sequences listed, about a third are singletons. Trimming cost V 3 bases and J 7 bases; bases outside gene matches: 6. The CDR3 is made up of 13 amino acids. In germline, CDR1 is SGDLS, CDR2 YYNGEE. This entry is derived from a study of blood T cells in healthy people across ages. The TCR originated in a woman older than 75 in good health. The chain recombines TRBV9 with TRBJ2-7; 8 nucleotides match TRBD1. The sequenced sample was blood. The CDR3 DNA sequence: TGTGCCAGCAGCGGATCCCAGGGGGCTGAGCAGTACTTC. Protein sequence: CASSGSQGAEQYF.